These 30 T cell receptor beta chains share one sample of origin, sequenced in a study of CD8 T cells in ankylosing spondylitis. Study results and caveats: A motif of 7 to 9 highly homologous TCR beta variants was seen as apparently characteristic of ankylosing spondylitis blood.

MiXCR, run by TCRdb on the 5' RACE reads, gives a single entry per CDR3 protein. The data hold approximately 540,000 distinct CDR3 sequences, with about 12% observed a single time. Their specific antigens are unknown. What was sequenced was blood, either unsorted or a sorted T cell fraction (not recorded which). Source of these receptors: a male donor with ankylosing spondylitis.

This clonotype has just a few counts. The chain links TRBV3-1 to TRBJ1-1; D gene uncertain. The V end lost 2 bases, the J end lost 4 bases, and 11 bases lay between the germline ends. Per germline, CDR1 LGHDT and CDR2 YNNKEL (reference sequence). This CDR3 spans 14 amino acids. The CDR3 DNA reads TGTGCCAGCAGCCAACTTCCGGACTCCACTGAAGCTTTCTTT. Its protein product is CASSQLPDSTEAFF.

The gene calls are TRBV6-5 and TRBJ2-7; no clear D. Germline CDR1 is MNHEY and CDR2 is SVGAGI. V was shortened by 5 bases and J by 0 bases, with 17 bases between the two germline ends. The CDR3 is 16 residues long. The CDR3 coding sequence is TGTGCCAGCAGTAACCACGAAGGTTCCGGCTCCTACGAGCAGTACTTC. This sequence encodes CASSNHEGSGSYEQYF.

This chain connects TRBV24-1 to TRBJ2-1, with D uncertain. V shed 4 bases and J shed 4 bases, with 16 bases lying between them. The germline V gene encodes CDR1 KGHDR and CDR2 SFDVKD. This CDR3 has 16 amino acids. The CDR3, as DNA: TGTGCCACCAGTGACAACGACAATGGCGCGTACAATGAGCAGTTCTTC. It codes for CATSDNDNGAYNEQFF.

The rearrangement links TRBV5-1 to TRBJ1-3; 7 bases are a match to TRBD1. From germline, CDR1 is SGHRS and CDR2 YFSETQ. CDR3 length equals 16 residues. The V segment lost 0 bases and the J segment 0 bases; nucleotides outside the gene matches: 3. The CDR3 spells CASSLGQGSSGNTIYF. The CDR3 nucleotides are TGCGCCAGCAGCTTGGGACAGGGATCCTCTGGAAACACCATATATTTT. Together with reference TRBV5-1 and TRBJ1-3, the CDR3 gives the full variable domain: KAGVTQTPRYLIKTRGQQVTLSCSPISGHRSVSWYQQTPGQGLQFLFEYFSETQRNKGNFPGRFSGRQFSNSRSEMNVSTLELGDSALYLCASSLGQGSSGNTIYFGEGSWLTVV.

This rearrangement joins TRBV12-3 or TRBV12-4 to TRBJ2-7, with TRBD2 matching 9 bases. This CDR3 region has 15 residues. The trim removed 6 bases at V and 4 bases at J, leaving 10 bases unmatched. DNA for the CDR3: TGTGCCAGCAGCTCCGGACTAGCGATTTCATACGAGCAGTACTTC. Its translation is CASSSGLAISYEQYF.

V is TRBV2 and J is TRBJ2-6; 7 bases agree with TRBD1. This CDR3 is 18 amino acids long. Germline CDR1 and CDR2: SNHLY and FYNNEI. V was clipped by 1 base and J by 0 bases; unmatched bases: 6. The CDR3 bases are TGTGCCAGCAGTGAAGACAGGGGCGGTTACTCTGGGGCCAACGTCCTGACTTTC. Its translation: CASSEDRGGYSGANVLTF.

Ten or more counts support this clonotype. In DNA, the CDR3 is TGCGCCAGCAGCCCGGACAGGGCGAACACCGGGGAGCTGTTTTTT. Amino acid sequence: CASSPDRANTGELFF. The chain employs TRBV5-1 and TRBJ2-2, with 8 bases matching TRBD1. Germline loops: CDR1 SGHRS, CDR2 YFSETQ. This CDR3 comprises 15 residues. Germline trimming cut 4 bases from V and 0 bases from J; bases unmatched to any gene: 2.

In its sample, this clonotype was seen a few times. The V gene is TRBV5-1, the J gene TRBJ2-1; D remains unclear. Germline-derived CDR1 and CDR2 are SGHRS and YFSETQ. V was pared by 4 bases and J by 0 bases, with 8 bases between. The CDR3 is 14 residues long. CDR3 residues: CASSADLSYNEQFF. CDR3 nucleotides: TGCGCCAGCAGCGCCGATCTCTCCTACAATGAGCAGTTCTTC.

This clonotype was seen more than once but under ten times. The rearrangement uses TRBV19 and TRBJ2-5, with 8 bases fitting TRBD2. Per germline, CDR1 LNHDA and CDR2 SQIVND (reference sequence). With V trimmed by 2 bases and J by 4 bases, 6 bases remained unmatched. The CDR3 extends over 15 amino acids. CDR3 DNA: TGTGCCAGTAGTATATTAGCGGGAATAGGAGAGACCCAGTACTTC. It is translated as CASSILAGIGETQYF.

This clonotype turned up a few times. This rearrangement joins TRBV27 to TRBJ1-5, with TRBD1 matching over 9 bases. Germline V gene sequence: CDR1 MNHEY, CDR2 SMNVEV (reference sequence). V dropped 6 bases and J dropped 6; count of bases not matched to a gene: 6. The CDR3 is 14 residues long. CDR3 residues: CASRVQGAAQPQHF. CDR3 nucleotides: TGTGCCAGCAGAGTACAGGGGGCAGCTCAGCCCCAGCATTTT.

This clonotype was detected a few times. The chain links TRBV2 to TRBJ2-2; D may be TRBD1 (6 bases). CDR1 and CDR2 (germline): SNHLY, FYNNEI. The CDR3 spans 14 residues. Deletions cut 7 bases from V and 3 bases from J, with 12 bases between. CDR3 in amino acids: CASKGQGYTGELFF. DNA for the CDR3: TGTGCCAGCAAAGGTCAGGGGTACACCGGGGAGCTGTTTTTT. Drawing the rest from reference TRBV2 and TRBJ2-2, the complete variable domain is EPEVTQTPSHQVTQMGQEVILRCVPISNHLYFYWYRQILGQKVEFLVSFYNNEISEKSEIFDDQFSVERPDGSNFTLKIRSTKLEDSAMYFCASKGQGYTGELFFGEGSRLTVL.

CDR3 sequence: CASSLFGTALQETQYF. The CDR3 DNA reads TGTGCCAGCAGCTTATTTGGGACTGCACTCCAAGAGACCCAGTACTTC. The chain recombines TRBV7-2 with TRBJ2-5; perhaps TRBD2 as D (6 bases). The CDR3 covers 16 residues. Trimming stripped 2 bases from V and 1 base from J, with 14 bases between. CDR1 is SGHTA and CDR2 is FQGNSA in the germline V gene.

The chain recombines TRBV9 with TRBJ2-5; possibly TRBD1 for D (6 bases). Between the trimmed V and J ends, which lost 0 bases and 1 base, there was a span of 10 bases. The germline V gene has CDR1 SGDLS and CDR2 YYNGEE. The CDR3 covers 15 residues. The CDR3 is CASSVEGRGQETQYF. In DNA, the CDR3 is TGTGCCAGCAGCGTAGAGGGCAGGGGCCAAGAGACCCAGTACTTC. Based on the CDR3 plus reference TRBV9 and TRBJ2-5, the full variable domain is DSGVTQTPKHLITATGQRVTLRCSPRSGDLSVYWYQQSLDQGLQFLIQYYNGEERAKGNILERFSAQQFPDLHSELNLSSLELGDSALYFCASSVEGRGQETQYFGPGTRLLVL.

The sample holds a few counts of this clonotype. The V gene is TRBV7-2, the J gene TRBJ2-1; D not certain. Germline values: CDR1 SGHTA, CDR2 FQGNSA. Deletions cut 2 bases from V and 3 bases from J, with 8 bases between. The CDR3 consists of 14 residues. The DNA for the CDR3 is TGTGCCAGCAGCTTACTCCCCGTCTACAATGAGCAGTTCTTC. It translates to CASSLLPVYNEQFF.

The chain uses TRBV5-6 and TRBJ1-1; D is ambiguous. Germline V gives CDR1 SGHDT, CDR2 YYEEEE. This CDR3 region has 14 residues. Trimming removed 2 bases from V and 6 bases from J, with 14 bases in between. This CDR3 is CASSFRVRAAEAFF. DNA of the CDR3: TGTGCCAGCAGCTTTCGGGTCCGGGCAGCTGAAGCTTTCTTT.

This clonotype was counted a few times. The CDR3 reads CASSPIGSQGAYPNYGYTF. CDR3 bases: TGTGCCAGCAGTCCGATTGGAAGCCAGGGGGCCTACCCTAACTATGGCTACACCTTC. The chain combines TRBV12-3 or TRBV12-4 with TRBJ1-2; 8 bases are shared with TRBD1. V was clipped by 5 bases and J by 0 bases; unmatched bases: 17. This CDR3 comprises 19 residues.

The rearrangement uses TRBV20-1 and TRBJ2-7; a weak D match, TRBD2 (6 bases). Germline CDR1 is DFQATT and CDR2 is SNEGSKA (reference sequence). V gave up 2 bases and J gave up 6 bases, with 14 bases separating them. There are 13 residues in the CDR3. The CDR3 nucleotides are TGCAGTGCTAGACTTGCGGGAACTCGCGAGCAGTACTTC. Translated: CSARLAGTREQYF.

The rearrangement uses TRBV10-3 and TRBJ2-5; the D is unclear. The germline CDR1 and CDR2 sequences are ENHRY and SYGVKD. The CDR3 extends over 16 amino acids. The V gene lost 4 bases and the J gene lost 1 base, with 16 bases spanning the gap. CDR3 sequence (DNA): TGTGCCATCAGTGTGACCCCCAATGGAGCCCAAGAGACCCAGTACTTC. It codes for CAISVTPNGAQETQYF.

V gene TRBV21-1 combines with J gene TRBJ2-7; the tabulated D call, TRBD1, remains unverified against the DNA. TRBV21-1 is given as a pseudogene. This CDR3 has 17 amino acids. Here the CDR3 DNA reads TGTGCCAGCAGCAATCATACCGGGACCCTAGTAGGCTACGAGCAGTACGTC. Protein sequence: CASSNHTGTLVGYEQYV.

This clonotype has a count of ten or more. The chain carries TRBV6-5 and TRBJ2-3, with 12 positions matching TRBD2. The V segment lost 2 bases and the J segment 4 bases; nucleotides outside the gene matches: 10. CDR1 is MNHEY, CDR2 SVGAGI, per germline. The CDR3 runs 18 residues. The CDR3 here is CASSYPGLAGMGSDTQYF. Here the CDR3 DNA reads TGTGCCAGCAGTTACCCTGGACTAGCGGGAATGGGCTCAGATACGCAGTATTTT.

The chain is built from TRBV24-1 and TRBJ1-3; D might be TRBD1 (5 bases). V dropped 4 bases and J dropped 5 bases, with 11 bases sitting between them. Per the germline V gene, CDR1 is KGHDR and CDR2 is SFDVKD. The CDR3 runs to 14 residues. The CDR3 bases are TGTGCCACCAGTGAGGGGACTCTACGAAACACCATATATTTT. This translates into CATSEGTLRNTIYF.

This clonotype was detected only a few times. The rearrangement links TRBV20-1 to TRBJ1-6; possible D gene TRBD1, 5 bases. V dropped 3 bases and J dropped 5 bases, with 11 bases sitting between them. The CDR3 sequence is 14 residues long. CDR1 DFQATT and CDR2 SNEGSKA come from the germline V gene (reference sequence). The CDR3 DNA reads TGCAGTGCTAGCTCGGGGACGGATAATTCACCCCTCCACTTT. It translates to CSASSGTDNSPLHF.

At least ten counts were recorded for this clonotype. This chain joins TRBV7-2 and TRBJ1-1; D is uncertain. V lost 5 bases, J lost 1 base, and 11 bases lay in between. Germline CDR1 is SGHTA and CDR2 is FQGNSA. The CDR3 has 14 amino acids. The CDR3 DNA is TGTGCCAGCAGCCCTTACCGAGAGAACACTGAAGCTTTCTTT. Protein sequence: CASSPYRENTEAFF.

This sequence joins TRBV7-9 and TRBJ1-1; D is uncertain. Germline V lookup: CDR1 SEHNR, CDR2 FQNEAQ (reference sequence). CDR3 length: 14 amino acids. V gave up 1 base and J gave up 1 base, with 7 bases separating them. CDR3 residues: CASSLDLQNTEAFF. Written as DNA, the CDR3 is TGTGCCAGCAGCTTAGACCTGCAGAACACTGAAGCTTTCTTT.

The chain recombines TRBV3-1 with TRBJ2-3; 7 nucleotides match TRBD2. CDR3 length: 16 residues. The V gene's germline CDR1 is LGHDT and CDR2 YNNKEL (reference sequence). V was clipped by 0 bases and J by 2 bases; unmatched bases: 5. The CDR3 spells CASSQDSAGPTDTQYF. The CDR3 nucleotides are TGTGCCAGCAGCCAAGATTCAGCGGGACCCACAGATACGCAGTATTTT.

This clonotype was found once. V is TRBV3-1 and J is TRBJ2-7; D possibly uses TRBD1 or TRBD2 (5 bases each). Germline CDR1 LGHDT, CDR2 YNNKEL (reference sequence). The CDR3 length is 17 residues. Between the trimmed V and J ends, which lost 2 bases and 2 bases, there was a span of 19 bases. The CDR3 nucleotides are TGTGCCAGCAGCCAAAGGACACGCCGGACTGAAACCTACGAGCAGTACTTC. Its translation is CASSQRTRRTETYEQYF.

The chain combines TRBV28 with TRBJ2-7, with D maybe TRBD1 (6 bases). The CDR3 covers 14 residues. Trimming removed 7 bases from V and 0 bases from J, with 13 bases in between. CDR1 MDHEN and CDR2 SYDVKM come from the germline V gene. The CDR3 sequence: CASKRGQSSYEQYF. CDR3 DNA sequence: TGTGCCAGCAAGAGAGGACAGAGCTCCTACGAGCAGTACTTC.

This clonotype was counted only a few times. V is TRBV19 and J is TRBJ1-5, with unresolved D. The ends were cut back, 1 base at V and 7 bases at J, with 8 bases in the middle. The CDR3 loop spans 13 amino acids. CDR1 and CDR2 from the germline V gene are LNHDA and SQIVND (reference sequence). Here the CDR3 reads CASSIATRQPQHF. The CDR3 DNA sequence: TGTGCCAGTAGTATAGCGACACGGCAGCCCCAGCATTTT.

The CDR3 protein is CATSDPAPPEANEQFF. The CDR3 DNA reads TGTGCCACCAGTGACCCCGCGCCTCCAGAGGCGAATGAGCAGTTCTTC. The V and J genes are TRBV24-1 and TRBJ2-1; the D is unclear. Per the germline V gene, CDR1 is KGHDR and CDR2 is SFDVKD. Trimming removed 4 bases at V and 7 bases at J, with 19 bases between. The CDR3 has 16 amino acids.

The V call is TRBV21-1, the J call TRBJ2-7; the table's D call of TRBD1 was not tested on the DNA. TRBV21-1 is designated a pseudogene. The CDR3 consists of 15 residues. The CDR3: CASSTLGDRDNEQYF. CDR3 in DNA: TGTGCCAGCAGCACCCTTGGGGACAGGGATAACGAGCAGTACTTC.